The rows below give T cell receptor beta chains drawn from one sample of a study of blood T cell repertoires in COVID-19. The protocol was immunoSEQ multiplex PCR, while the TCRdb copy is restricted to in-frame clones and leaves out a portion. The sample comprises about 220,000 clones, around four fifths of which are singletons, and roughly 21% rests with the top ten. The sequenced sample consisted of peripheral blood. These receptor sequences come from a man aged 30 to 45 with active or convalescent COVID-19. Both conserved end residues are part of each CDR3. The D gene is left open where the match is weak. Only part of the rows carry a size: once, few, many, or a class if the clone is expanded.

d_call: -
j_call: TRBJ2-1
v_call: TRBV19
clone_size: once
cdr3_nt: TGTGCCAGTAGTATCGCACCCAGCTCCTACAATGAGCAGTTCTTC
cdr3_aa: CASSIAPSSYNEQFF

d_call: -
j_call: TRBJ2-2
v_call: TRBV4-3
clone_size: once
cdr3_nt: TGCGCCAGCAGCCAAGATCTGCGCCCGGGATTCCAGAACACCGGGGAGCTGTTTTTT
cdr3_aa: CASSQDLRPGFQNTGELFF

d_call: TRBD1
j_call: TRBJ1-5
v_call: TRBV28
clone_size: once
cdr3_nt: TGTGCCAGCAGCCCTGGACAGGGGAGGAATCAGCCCCAGCATTTT
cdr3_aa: CASSPGQGRNQPQHF

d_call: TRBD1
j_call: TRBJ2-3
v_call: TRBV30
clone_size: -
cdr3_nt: TGTGCCTGGGGGGGACAGTACACAGATACGCAGTATTTT
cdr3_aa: CAWGGQYTDTQYF

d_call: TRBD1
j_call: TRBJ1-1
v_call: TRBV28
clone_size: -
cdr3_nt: TGTGCCAGCGGGACAGGCCTAGACACTGAAGCTTTCTTT
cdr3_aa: CASGTGLDTEAFF

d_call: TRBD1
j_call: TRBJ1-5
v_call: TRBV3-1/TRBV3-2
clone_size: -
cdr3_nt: TGTGCCAGCAGCCAAGGGACAGGACCAAATCAGCCCCAGCATTTT
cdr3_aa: CASSQGTGPNQPQHF

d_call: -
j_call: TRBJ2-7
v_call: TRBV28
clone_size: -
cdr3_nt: TGTGCCAGCAGTTTAGGCTTTGGGCGTGGTTTGAACTACGAGCAGTACTTC
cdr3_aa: CASSLGFGRGLNYEQYF

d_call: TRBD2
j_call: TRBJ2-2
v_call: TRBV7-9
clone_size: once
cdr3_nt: TGTGCCAGCAGCCGCTCCGGGACTAGCGGGGGAACCGGGGAGCTGTTTTTT
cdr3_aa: CASSRSGTSGGTGELFF

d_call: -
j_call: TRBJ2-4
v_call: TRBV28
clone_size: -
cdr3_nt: TGTGCCAGCAGTTTTGGCGGCCCTTTAGCCAAAAACATTCAGTACTTC
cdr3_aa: CASSFGGPLAKNIQYF

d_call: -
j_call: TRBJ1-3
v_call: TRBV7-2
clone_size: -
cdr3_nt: TGTGCCAGCAGCTTATTGGGGGGGAGCTCTGGAAACACCATATATTTT
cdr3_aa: CASSLLGGSSGNTIYF

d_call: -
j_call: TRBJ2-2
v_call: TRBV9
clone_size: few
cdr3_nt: TGTGCCAGCAGCGTAGTCAACTACCCGAACACCGGGGAGCTGTTTTTT
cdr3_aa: CASSVVNYPNTGELFF

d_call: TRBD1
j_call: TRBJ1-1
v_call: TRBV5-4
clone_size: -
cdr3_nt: TGTGCCAGCAGCTTCAAACAGGGGGCTGATGAAGCTTTCTTT
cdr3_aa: CASSFKQGADEAFF

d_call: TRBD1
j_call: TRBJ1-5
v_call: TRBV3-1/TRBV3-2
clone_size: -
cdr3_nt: TGTGCCAGCAGCCAACGACAGGGCCATCAGCCCCAGCATTTT
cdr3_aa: CASSQRQGHQPQHF

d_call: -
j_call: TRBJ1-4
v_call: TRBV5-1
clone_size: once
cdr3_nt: TGCGCCAGCAGCATCGCAGCAACTAATGAAAAACTGTTTTTT
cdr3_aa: CASSIAATNEKLFF

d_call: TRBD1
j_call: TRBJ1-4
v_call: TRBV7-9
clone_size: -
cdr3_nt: TGTGCCAGCAGACCCAATGACAGGGGGAGTGAAAAACTGTTTTTT
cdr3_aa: CASRPNDRGSEKLFF

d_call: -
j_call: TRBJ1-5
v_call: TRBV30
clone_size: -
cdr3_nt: TGTGCCTGGAGTGAATCAAGCAATCAGCCCCAGCATTTT
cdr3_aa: CAWSESSNQPQHF

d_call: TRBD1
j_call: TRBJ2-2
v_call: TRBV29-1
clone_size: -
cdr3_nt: TGCAGCGCGACAGGGTCCCACAACACCGGGGAGCTGTTTTTT
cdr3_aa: CSATGSHNTGELFF

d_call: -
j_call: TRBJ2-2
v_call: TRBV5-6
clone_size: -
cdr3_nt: TGTGCCAGCAGCGAAGTAGCGGCGAACACCGGGGAGCTGTTTTTT
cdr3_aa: CASSEVAANTGELFF

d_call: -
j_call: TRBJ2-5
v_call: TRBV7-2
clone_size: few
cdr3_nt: TGTGCCAGCAGCTCTAGGGGTCTCAGGGTTGGGACCCAGTACTTC
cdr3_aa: CASSSRGLRVGTQYF

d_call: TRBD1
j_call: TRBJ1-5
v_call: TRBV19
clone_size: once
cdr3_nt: TGTGCCAGTAGTAACCCCCCGGGACAGGGTGGGAGCAATCAGCCCCAGCATTTT
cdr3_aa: CASSNPPGQGGSNQPQHF

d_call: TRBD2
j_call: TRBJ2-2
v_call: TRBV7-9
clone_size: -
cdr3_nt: TGTGCCAGCAGCTCTCGGACTAGCTGGAACACCGGGGAGCTGTTTTTT
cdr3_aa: CASSSRTSWNTGELFF

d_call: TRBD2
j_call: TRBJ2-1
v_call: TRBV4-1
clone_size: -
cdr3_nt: TGCGCCAGCAGCCAAGGGGGAGCCTACAGCGGGAGGGCCTGGCTTTTTGAGCAGTTCTTC
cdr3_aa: CASSQGGAYSGRAWLFEQFF

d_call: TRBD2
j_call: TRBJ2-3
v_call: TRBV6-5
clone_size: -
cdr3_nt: TGTGCCAGCGGGACTAGCGAGACAGATACGCAGTATTTT
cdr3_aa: CASGTSETDTQYF

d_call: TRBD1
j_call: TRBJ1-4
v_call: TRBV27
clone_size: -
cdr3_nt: TGTGCCAGTGGGGACAGGGCCGGTGAAAAACTGTTTTTT
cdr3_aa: CASGDRAGEKLFF

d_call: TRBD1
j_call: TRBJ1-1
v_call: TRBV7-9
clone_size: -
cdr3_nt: TGTGCCAGCAGCTCGGGACAGGGGGACACTGAAGCTTTCTTT
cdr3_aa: CASSSGQGDTEAFF

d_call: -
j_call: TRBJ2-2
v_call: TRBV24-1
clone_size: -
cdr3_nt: TGTGCCACCAGTGATTTAGGGGAAGAAGCCGGGGAGCTGTTTTTT
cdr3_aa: CATSDLGEEAGELFF

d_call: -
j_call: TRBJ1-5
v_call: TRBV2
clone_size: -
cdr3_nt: TGTGCCAGCAGGGAGGGGCTGCGGATGTTTGGCAATCAGCCCCAGCATTTT
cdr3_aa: CASREGLRMFGNQPQHF

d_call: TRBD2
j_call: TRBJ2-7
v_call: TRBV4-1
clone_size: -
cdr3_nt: TGCGCCAGCAGCCAGGGGGGACAGCGGGAGGGCAGCGAGCAGTACTTC
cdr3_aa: CASSQGGQREGSEQYF

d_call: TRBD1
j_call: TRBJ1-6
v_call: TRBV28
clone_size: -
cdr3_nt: TGTGCCAGCAGCCGGGGACAGGGAGGCTCACCCCTCCACTTT
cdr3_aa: CASSRGQGGSPLHF

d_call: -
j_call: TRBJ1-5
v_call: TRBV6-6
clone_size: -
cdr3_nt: TGTGCCAGCAGCCTCAGACACATAGTGGGCAATCAGCCCCAGCATTTT
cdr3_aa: CASSLRHIVGNQPQHF

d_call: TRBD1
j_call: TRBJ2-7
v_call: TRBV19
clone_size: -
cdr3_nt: TGTGCCAGTAGAAAGGGACAGGGGGATTACTACGAGCAGTACTTC
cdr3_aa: CASRKGQGDYYEQYF

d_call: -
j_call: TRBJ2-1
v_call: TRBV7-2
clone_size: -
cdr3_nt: TGTGCCAGCAGCAATGCGGGCAGCGGAACCTCCTACAATGAGCAGTTCTTC
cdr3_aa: CASSNAGSGTSYNEQFF

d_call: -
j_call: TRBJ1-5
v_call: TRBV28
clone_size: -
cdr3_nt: TGTGCCAGCACCCTATGGCAGGGGCGTGACAGTCCTCAGCCCCAGCATTTT
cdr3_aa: CASTLWQGRDSPQPQHF

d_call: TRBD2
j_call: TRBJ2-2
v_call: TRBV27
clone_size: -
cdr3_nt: TGTGCCAGCAGCGGACTAGCGGGAACCGGGGAGCTGTTTTTT
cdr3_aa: CASSGLAGTGELFF

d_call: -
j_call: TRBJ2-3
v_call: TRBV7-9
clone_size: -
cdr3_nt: TGTGCCAGCAGCCAGGGTCAGGGGCAAACAGATACGCAGTATTTT
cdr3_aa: CASSQGQGQTDTQYF

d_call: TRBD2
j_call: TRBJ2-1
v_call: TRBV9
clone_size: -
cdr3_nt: TGTGCCAGCAGCCCCCGACTAGCGGAGTACAATGAGCAGTTCTTC
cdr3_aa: CASSPRLAEYNEQFF

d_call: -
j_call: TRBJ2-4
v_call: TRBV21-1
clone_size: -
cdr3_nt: TGTGCCAGCAGCACTAGACGGCCCAAAAACATTCAGTACTTC
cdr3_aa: CASSTRRPKNIQYF

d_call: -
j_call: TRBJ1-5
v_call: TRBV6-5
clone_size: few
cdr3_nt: TGTGCCAGCAGTATAGACAGTAGCAATCAGCCCCAGCATTTT
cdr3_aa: CASSIDSSNQPQHF

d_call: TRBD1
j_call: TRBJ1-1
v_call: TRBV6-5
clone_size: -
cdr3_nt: TGTGCCAGCAGTTACCTACGGACAGGGGGCACTGAAGCTTTCTTT
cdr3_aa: CASSYLRTGGTEAFF

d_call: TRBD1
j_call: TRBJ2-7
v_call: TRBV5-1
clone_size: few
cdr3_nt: TGCGCCAGCAGCTTTCAGGGGGCCACCTACGAGCAGTACTTC
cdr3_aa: CASSFQGATYEQYF